Each of the 8 T cell receptor beta chains below was sequenced from the same sample in a study of blood T cells in healthy people across ages. Primed by a sample-barcoded 5' primer and a J-beta primer mix, a second PCR proceeded for roughly 6 to 12 cycles. MiXCR was run by TCRdb on the 5' RACE reads, yielding one entry per CDR3 protein. The sample records 1 million or so distinct CDR3 sequences, roughly a quarter being singletons. The same sample was also used in a study of T cells of mothers and their children.

The specimen was blood. The receptor set was obtained from a girl aged 2-15 years in good health.

In this sample, this clonotype turned up a few times. This sequence joins TRBV12-3 or TRBV12-4 and TRBJ2-7; D gene unclear. The CDR3 has 11 amino acids. V shed 5 bases and J shed 5 bases, with 7 bases lying between them. CDR3 sequence (DNA): TGTGCCAGCAGTACCAGGCACGAGCAGTACTTC. As protein: CASSTRHEQYF.

This clonotype appeared once. The chain uses TRBV29-1 and TRBJ2-1; 15 nucleotides match TRBD2. V lost 5 bases, J lost 9 bases, and 5 bases stayed unmatched. CDR1 is SQVTM and CDR2 is ANQGSEA in the germline V gene. The CDR3 totals 14 residues. The CDR3 loop is CSVSPGLAGGEQFF. DNA for the CDR3: TGCAGCGTTTCACCGGGACTAGCGGGGGGTGAGCAGTTCTTC.

This rearrangement joins TRBV14 to TRBJ2-5, with 10 positions matching TRBD2. The CDR3 extends over 19 amino acids. Germline V gives CDR1 SGHDN, CDR2 FVKESK. V was pared by 5 bases and J by 2 bases, with 17 bases of the junction left unmatched. In nucleotides, the CDR3 is TGTGCCAGCAGCAAATCCGTAGGACACTTACTAGCGGGGCAAGAGACCCAGTACTTC. Protein: CASSKSVGHLLAGQETQYF.

This sequence joins TRBV12-3 or TRBV12-4 and TRBJ2-1, with D possibly being TRBD2 (5 bases). V lost 11 bases, J lost 0 bases, and 11 bases lay in between. This CDR3 has 13 residues. The CDR3 coding sequence is TGTGCCGGCGGGCGGAGCTCCTACAATGAGCAGTTCTTC. It specifies CAGGRSSYNEQFF.

This clonotype was detected ten times or more. CDR3 bases: TGTGCCAGCAGAGAGGGATTGATCTACGAGCAGTACTTC. Protein: CASREGLIYEQYF. This rearrangement joins TRBV6-4 to TRBJ2-7; D perhaps matches TRBD2 (5 bases). This CDR3 region has 13 residues. Germline-derived CDR1 and CDR2 are MRHNA and SNTAGT. V lost 6 bases, J lost 3 bases, and 12 bases lay in between.

J is TRBJ2-1 and V is TRBV5-1, with 10 bases aligning to TRBD1. V lost 0 bases and J lost 2; bases outside the gene matches: 14. The CDR3 extends over 20 amino acids. Germline V CDR1 and CDR2: SGHRS, YFSETQ. The CDR3 DNA reads TGCGCCAGCAGCTTGGGACAGGGGGCCATCGGGCGGGGGCCCTACAATGAGCAGTTCTTC. This translates into CASSLGQGAIGRGPYNEQFF.

The chain links TRBV6-5 to TRBJ1-4; D might be TRBD1 (6 bases). V shed 4 bases and J shed 7 bases, with 13 bases lying between them. CDR1 is MNHEY and CDR2 is SVGAGI in the germline V gene. CDR3 length equals 14 residues. DNA of the CDR3: TGTGCCAGCAGTTTGGACAGTGGGGGTGAAAAACTGTTTTTT. Residues: CASSLDSGGEKLFF.

This clonotype was observed a handful of times. The rearrangement joins TRBV7-9 to TRBJ2-7; D is uncertain. The germline V gene encodes CDR1 SEHNR and CDR2 FQNEAQ (reference sequence). CDR3 length equals 14 residues. The V end was cut by 1 base, the J end by 2 bases, with 9 bases between. The CDR3 protein is CASSLGAIPYEQYF. As DNA, the CDR3 is TGTGCCAGCAGCTTAGGGGCAATCCCCTACGAGCAGTACTTC.